A selection of T cell receptor beta chains follows, all from one sample in a study of blood T cell repertoires in COVID-19. The assay was immunoSEQ multiplex PCR, and TCRdb's table has in-frame clones only and misses some. The sample shows about 280,000 clones, around 85% of them seen only once. Sample: PBMCs or T cells enriched from blood (not recorded which). Source of these receptors: a woman in her thirties or forties who had recovered from COVID-19. Both conserved end residues are part of each CDR3. A D gene is named only where the DNA matches it firmly. A clone size is listed for some rows: how often the clone was seen (once, few, many), or a class if it is expanded.

TRBV7-2	.	TRBJ2-7	.	TGTGCCAGCAGCGCGGGTCCGGGAGCCTACGAGCAGTACTTC	CASSAGPGAYEQYF
TRBV19	.	TRBJ1-4	.	TGTGCCAGTAGTATGCGGGCAACTAATGAAAAACTGTTTTTT	CASSMRATNEKLFF
TRBV28	TRBD1	TRBJ1-4	.	TGTGCCAGTGGGGACAGTACTAATGAAAAACTGTTTTTT	CASGDSTNEKLFF
TRBV7-9	.	TRBJ1-2	.	TGTGCCAGCAGCTTAGACAGGGTTGGCTACACCTTC	CASSLDRVGYTF
TRBV3-1/TRBV3-2	.	TRBJ2-7	once	TGTGCCAGCAGCCAAGCAGGGGAGAACGCCGAGCAGTACTTC	CASSQAGENAEQYF
TRBV14	.	TRBJ2-4	.	TGTGCCAGCAGCCGTCAGGGGCTGAGAAACATTCAGTACTTC	CASSRQGLRNIQYF
TRBV27	TRBD1	TRBJ2-7	.	TGTGCCAGCAGTTTATCCGGACAGGGAGCGACCTACGAGCAGTACTTC	CASSLSGQGATYEQYF
TRBV5-1	TRBD1	TRBJ1-1	few	TGCGCCAGCAGCTTGAGAGGTGGTCGGACAGGGAGGAACACTGAAGCTTTCTTT	CASSLRGGRTGRNTEAFF
TRBV7-9	.	TRBJ1-1	.	TGTGCCAGCAGCTTTCGGGCAGGGGACACTGAAGCTTTCTTT	CASSFRAGDTEAFF
TRBV27	TRBD1	TRBJ2-1	.	TGTGCCAGCAGTACTCGACAGGGGGGATACAATGAGCAGTTCTTC	CASSTRQGGYNEQFF
TRBV27	.	TRBJ1-1	.	TGTGCCAGCAGTTTATTGGGGGGGTCTGAAGCTTTCTTT	CASSLLGGSEAFF
TRBV9	.	TRBJ1-3	.	TGTGCCAGCAGCGTAGCCCTCCAGGGCCCTGGAAACACCATATATTTT	CASSVALQGPGNTIYF
TRBV7-2	TRBD2	TRBJ2-1	.	TGTGCCAGCAGGTTAGCGGGAGAGTTGAGCAATGAGCAGTTCTTC	CASRLAGELSNEQFF
TRBV7-2	.	TRBJ2-7	.	TGTGCCAGCAGCTTTCCGGGGCCAGGAGGGTCCTACGAGCAGTACTTC	CASSFPGPGGSYEQYF
TRBV30	.	TRBJ2-1	.	TGTGCCTGGAGTGGGGGAGGAGCGGTCTCCTACAATGAGCAGTTCTTC	CAWSGGGAVSYNEQFF
TRBV6-5	TRBD2	TRBJ2-1	.	TGTGCCAGCAGACCCGGACTAGCGTCTTCCAATGAGCAGTTCTTC	CASRPGLASSNEQFF
TRBV6-1	.	TRBJ1-2	.	TGTGCCAGCAGCCACACCTTGGGGGCTAGTGGCTACACCTTC	CASSHTLGASGYTF
TRBV7-3	TRBD1	TRBJ2-5	.	TGTGCCAGCAGCTTAACCTGGGCAGGGGGTAAAGAGACCCAGTACTTC	CASSLTWAGGKETQYF
TRBV6-6	.	TRBJ1-2	.	TGTGCCAGCAGTCAACCGGGACGCCCACCGGGAGCTAACTATGGCTACACCTTC	CASSQPGRPPGANYGYTF
TRBV18	TRBD1	TRBJ1-5	.	TGTGCCAGCTCACGGGACAGGGGGCTCAATCAGCCCCAGCATTTT	CASSRDRGLNQPQHF
TRBV11-3	TRBD1	TRBJ2-1	.	TGTGCCAGCAGCGGTAGGGGGCCAACAGGGTCGTTTGGCGAGCAGTTCTTC	CASSGRGPTGSFGEQFF
TRBV6-2/TRBV6-3	TRBD2	TRBJ2-1	.	TGTGCCAGCAGTGAGGTAGCGGGGGTTAGCTCCTACAATGAGCAGTTCTTC	CASSEVAGVSSYNEQFF
TRBV27	.	TRBJ2-1	.	TGTGCCAGCAGTTACCAAGGGGTAGATGAGCAGTTCTTC	CASSYQGVDEQFF
TRBV20-1	.	TRBJ1-5	.	TGCAGTGCTATTGAGGCAGGGTACAATCAGCCCCAGCATTTT	CSAIEAGYNQPQHF
TRBV11-2	.	TRBJ2-5	.	TGTGCCAGCAGCTTCAGCTTCTCTGGCGGGGAGGAGACCCAGTACTTC	CASSFSFSGGEETQYF
TRBV5-1	.	TRBJ2-1	.	TGCGCCAGCAGCATTGGTCATAGCTACAATGAGCAGTTCTTC	CASSIGHSYNEQFF
TRBV28	.	TRBJ1-5	.	TGTGCCAGCACTCTACGTGGTCAGCCCCAGCATTTT	CASTLRGQPQHF
TRBV7-2	TRBD1	TRBJ1-2	.	TGTGCCAGCAGCTCTGCACGCATAGGACAGGGCAGTGGCTACACCTTC	CASSSARIGQGSGYTF
TRBV3-1/TRBV3-2	.	TRBJ1-2	.	TGTGCCAGCAGCCCAGGGAACTATGGCTACACCTTC	CASSPGNYGYTF
TRBV15	TRBD1	TRBJ1-1	.	TGTGCCACCAGCAGGCGGACAGGGAAGAACACTGAAGCTTTCTTT	CATSRRTGKNTEAFF
TRBV5-6	.	TRBJ2-4	.	TGTGCCAGCAGCTTGGGACCCTCCGGGAGCCTCAAAAACATTCAGTACTTC	CASSLGPSGSLKNIQYF
TRBV10-3	TRBD2	TRBJ2-7	.	TGTGCCATCAGTGACAACTACGGGGGGAGCTCCTACGAGCAGTACTTC	CAISDNYGGSSYEQYF
TRBV7-9	TRBD1	TRBJ2-1	.	TGTGCCAGCAGACCGGACAGGAACAATGAGCAGTTCTTC	CASRPDRNNEQFF
TRBV5-1	.	TRBJ1-2	.	TGCGCCAGCAGCTTGAGCGGGGCTAACTATGGCTACACCTTC	CASSLSGANYGYTF
TRBV2	TRBD2	TRBJ2-1	.	TGTGCCAGCAGTGATAGCGGGAGCTCCTACAATGAGCAGTTCTTC	CASSDSGSSYNEQFF
TRBV19	TRBD1	TRBJ2-3	.	TGTGCCAGTAGCGACAGGGGCGGGAGCACAGATACGCAGTATTTT	CASSDRGGSTDTQYF
TRBV7-3	TRBD2	TRBJ2-2	few	TGTGCCAGCAGTCTTACTAGCGGGACCGGGGAGCTGTTTTTT	CASSLTSGTGELFF
TRBV6-2/TRBV6-3	.	TRBJ2-1	.	TGTGCCAGCAGTTACCCCGGGGTTCAGAGGAATGAGCAGTTCTTC	CASSYPGVQRNEQFF
TRBV4-1	.	TRBJ1-4	.	TGCGCCAGCAGCCAAGCTCCGAATGATGAGGAAAAACTGTTTTTT	CASSQAPNDEEKLFF
TRBV11-1	.	TRBJ1-2	.	TGTGCCAGCAGCCCTGCAGAAGCTAACTATGGCTACACCTTC	CASSPAEANYGYTF
TRBV3-1/TRBV3-2	.	TRBJ2-5	.	TGTGCCAGCAGCCAACTCGAAGAGACCCAGTACTTC	CASSQLEETQYF
TRBV27	.	TRBJ1-4	.	TGTGCCAGCAGTACCGCCTACCTTCGGAATGAAAAACTGTTTTTT	CASSTAYLRNEKLFF
TRBV11-2	.	TRBJ1-2	.	TGTGCCAGCAGCTTAGATCGCTATGGCTACACCTTC	CASSLDRYGYTF
TRBV11-2	.	TRBJ2-2	.	TGTGCCAGCAGCTTAACGAAAGGAGGCACCGGGGAGCTGTTTTTT	CASSLTKGGTGELFF
TRBV21-1	.	TRBJ2-2	.	TGTGCCGGCTTGTGGGAGCTGTTTTTT	CAGLWELFF
TRBV7-9	TRBD1	TRBJ1-1	.	TGTGCCAGCAGCCACGGGACAGGGGGCCGAACTGAAGCTTTCTTT	CASSHGTGGRTEAFF
TRBV14	.	TRBJ2-2	.	TGTGCCAGCGGAAGACAGTACGGGGAGCTGTTTTTT	CASGRQYGELFF
TRBV6-1	TRBD1	TRBJ2-7	.	TGTGCCAGCAGTGAAAGACAGGGACAGCCCTCACACAGAGCCTTC	CASSERQGQPSHRAF
TRBV11-2	TRBD2	TRBJ2-1	once	TGTGCCAGCAGCTTGATTAGCGGGAGCTCCTACAATGAGCAGTTCTTC	CASSLISGSSYNEQFF
TRBV23-1	.	TRBJ2-1	.	TGCGCCAGCGACCCTAGTAGAGGCTACAATGAGCAGTTCTTC	CASDPSRGYNEQFF
TRBV6-5	.	TRBJ1-5	.	TGTGCCAGCAGACCAACTCAGGGAGGGGATCAGCCCCAGCATTTT	CASRPTQGGDQPQHF
TRBV7-8	TRBD1	TRBJ1-5	.	TGTGCCAGCAGCATACAGGGGCCGCTTAGTGTGGGCAATCAGCCCCAGCATTTT	CASSIQGPLSVGNQPQHF
TRBV28	.	TRBJ2-7	.	TGTGCCAGCAGTTTACTAGCGAATACCTACGAGCAGTACTTC	CASSLLANTYEQYF